Sequencing of this TCR beta chain was carried out in a study of regulatory T cells in long-lasting Graves disease. Study outcomes and limitations: Public clonotype sharing was higher in persistent than newly diagnosed patients. Persistent Graves' patients had lower TCR diversity than newly diagnosed ones. Preferential use of TRBV28, TRBJ1-2 and TRBJ2-5 was seen in persistent disease. The work looked only at peripheral blood and did not look at thyroid tissue.

Time point denoted: newly diagnosed GD, antithyroid drugs for less than 3 months. PBMC-extracted RNA yielded the TCR library. The CDR3 length is 15 residues. Deletions cut 7 bases from V and 4 bases from J, with 19 bases between. The germline V gene encodes CDR1 LNHDA and CDR2 SQIVND (reference sequence). Details on this clonotype: The target antigen is unknown.

Building the TCR beta libraries relied on iRepertoire HTBI primers, and CDR3 regions underwent Arm-PCR. TCRdb reprocessed the multiplex PCR reads via MiXCR and lists one record per CDR3 protein. The repertoire includes about 460,000 distinct CDR3 sequences, approximately 15% of them detected once, and roughly 18% sits in the top ten. The data were also submitted as part of a second study, on T cells in Graves' hyperthyroidism and ophthalmopathy.

This receptor was obtained from a woman in her fifties or sixties with Graves disease. The J gene is TRBJ1-2, the V gene TRBV19, with D perhaps TRBD1 (5 bases). The sample here was peripheral blood mononuclear cells (PBMCs), taken at new diagnosis, from a patient treated with antithyroid drugs. The chain's CDR3 is CASTTPGGNPYGYTF. The CDR3 DNA reads TGTGCCAGTACCACGCCTGGGGGAAATCCCTATGGCTACACCTTC.